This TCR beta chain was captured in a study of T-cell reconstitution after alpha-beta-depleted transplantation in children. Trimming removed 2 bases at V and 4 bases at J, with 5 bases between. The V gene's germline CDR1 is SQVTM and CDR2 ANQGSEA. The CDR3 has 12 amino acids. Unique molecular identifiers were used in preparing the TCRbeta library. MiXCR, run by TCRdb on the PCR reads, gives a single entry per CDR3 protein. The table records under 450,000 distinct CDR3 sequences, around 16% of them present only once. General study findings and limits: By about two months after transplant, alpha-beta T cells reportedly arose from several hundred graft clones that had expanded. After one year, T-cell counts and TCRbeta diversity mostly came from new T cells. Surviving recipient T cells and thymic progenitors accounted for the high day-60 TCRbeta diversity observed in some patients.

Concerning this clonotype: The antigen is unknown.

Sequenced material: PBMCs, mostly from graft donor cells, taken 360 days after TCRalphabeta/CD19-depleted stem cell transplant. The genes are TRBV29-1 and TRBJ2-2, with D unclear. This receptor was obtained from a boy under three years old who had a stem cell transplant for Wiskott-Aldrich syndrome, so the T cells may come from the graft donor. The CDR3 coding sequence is TGCAGCGTTGAAAGGTTCACCGGGGAGCTGTTTTTT. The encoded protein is CSVERFTGELFF.